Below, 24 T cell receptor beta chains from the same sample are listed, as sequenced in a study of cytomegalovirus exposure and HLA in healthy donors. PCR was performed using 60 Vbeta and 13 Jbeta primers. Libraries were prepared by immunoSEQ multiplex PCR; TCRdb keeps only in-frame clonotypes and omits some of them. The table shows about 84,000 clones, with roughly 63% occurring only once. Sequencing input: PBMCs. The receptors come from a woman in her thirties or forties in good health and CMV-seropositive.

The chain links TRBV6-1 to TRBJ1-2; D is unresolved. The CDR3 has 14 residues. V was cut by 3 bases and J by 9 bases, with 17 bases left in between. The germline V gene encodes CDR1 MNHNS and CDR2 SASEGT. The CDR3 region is CASSEGGDGGRYTF. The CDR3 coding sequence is TGTGCCAGCAGTGAGGGAGGAGACGGCGGGCGCTACACCTTC.

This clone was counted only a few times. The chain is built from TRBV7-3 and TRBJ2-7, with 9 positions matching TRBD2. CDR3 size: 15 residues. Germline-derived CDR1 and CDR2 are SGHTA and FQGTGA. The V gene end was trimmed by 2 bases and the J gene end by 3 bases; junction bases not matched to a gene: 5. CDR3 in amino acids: CASSLDSGSNYEQYF. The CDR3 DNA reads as TGTGCCAGCAGCTTAGATAGCGGGAGTAACTACGAGCAGTACTTC.

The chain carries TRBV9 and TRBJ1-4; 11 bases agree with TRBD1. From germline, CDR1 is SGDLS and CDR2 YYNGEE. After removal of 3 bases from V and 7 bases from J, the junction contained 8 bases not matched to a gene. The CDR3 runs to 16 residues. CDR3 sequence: CASSATGQGGIEKLFF. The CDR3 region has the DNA TGTGCCAGCAGCGCGACGGGACAGGGGGGAATTGAAAAACTGTTTTTT. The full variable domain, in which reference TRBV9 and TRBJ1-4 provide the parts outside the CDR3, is DSGVTQTPKHLITATGQRVTLRCSPRSGDLSVYWYQQSLDQGLQFLIQYYNGEERAKGNILERFSAQQFPDLHSELNLSSLELGDSALYFCASSATGQGGIEKLFFGSGTQLSVL.

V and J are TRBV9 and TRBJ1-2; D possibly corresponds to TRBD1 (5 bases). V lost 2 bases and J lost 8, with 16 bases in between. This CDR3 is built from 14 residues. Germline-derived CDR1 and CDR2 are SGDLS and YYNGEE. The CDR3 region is CASSVGQSPYGYTF. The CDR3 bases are TGTGCCAGCAGCGTGGGGCAGTCCCCCTACGGCTACACCTTC.

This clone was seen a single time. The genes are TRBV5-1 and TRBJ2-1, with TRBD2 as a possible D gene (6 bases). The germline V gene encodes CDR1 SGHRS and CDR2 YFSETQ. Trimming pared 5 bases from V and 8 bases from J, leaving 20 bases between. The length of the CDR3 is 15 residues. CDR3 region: CASRPRTNDLDEQFF. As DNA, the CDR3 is TGCGCCAGCAGACCCCGGACTAATGATTTGGATGAGCAGTTCTTC.

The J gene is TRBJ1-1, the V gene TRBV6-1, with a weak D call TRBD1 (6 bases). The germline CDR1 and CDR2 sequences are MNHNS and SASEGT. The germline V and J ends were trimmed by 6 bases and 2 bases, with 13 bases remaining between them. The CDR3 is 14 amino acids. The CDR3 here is CASSVHRENTEAFF. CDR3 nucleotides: TGTGCCAGCAGCGTTCACAGGGAAAACACTGAAGCTTTCTTT.

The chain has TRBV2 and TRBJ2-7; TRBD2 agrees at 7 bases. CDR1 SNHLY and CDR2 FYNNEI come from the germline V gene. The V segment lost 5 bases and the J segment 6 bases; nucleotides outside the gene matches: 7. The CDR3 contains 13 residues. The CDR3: CASSWEGRSEQYF. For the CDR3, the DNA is TGTGCCAGCAGTTGGGAGGGCCGGTCCGAGCAGTACTTC.

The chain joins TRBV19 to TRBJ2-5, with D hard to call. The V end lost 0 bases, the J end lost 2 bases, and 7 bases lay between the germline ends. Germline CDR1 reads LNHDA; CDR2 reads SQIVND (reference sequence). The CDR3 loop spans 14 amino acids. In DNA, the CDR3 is TGTGCCAGTAGTATAGAATGGAGTCAAGAGACCCAGTACTTC. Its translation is CASSIEWSQETQYF.

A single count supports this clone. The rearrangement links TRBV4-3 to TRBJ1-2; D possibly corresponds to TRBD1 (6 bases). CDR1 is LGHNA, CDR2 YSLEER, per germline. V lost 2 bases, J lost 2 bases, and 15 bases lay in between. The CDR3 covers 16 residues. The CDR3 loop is CASSQSPTGPNYGYTF. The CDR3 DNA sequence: TGCGCCAGCAGCCAAAGTCCAACAGGGCCCAACTATGGCTACACCTTC.

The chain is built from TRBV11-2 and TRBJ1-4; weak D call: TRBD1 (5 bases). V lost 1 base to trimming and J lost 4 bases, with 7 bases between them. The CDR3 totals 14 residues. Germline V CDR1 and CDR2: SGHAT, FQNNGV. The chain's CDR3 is CASSLGQNNEKLFF. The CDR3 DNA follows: TGTGCCAGCAGCTTAGGACAGAATAATGAAAAACTGTTTTTT.

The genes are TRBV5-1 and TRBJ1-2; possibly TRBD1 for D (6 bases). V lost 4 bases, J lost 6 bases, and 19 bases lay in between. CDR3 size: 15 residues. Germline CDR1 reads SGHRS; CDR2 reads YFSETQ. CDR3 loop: CASSNIQGTFDGYTF. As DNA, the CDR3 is TGCGCCAGCAGCAATATCCAGGGGACATTCGATGGCTACACCTTC.

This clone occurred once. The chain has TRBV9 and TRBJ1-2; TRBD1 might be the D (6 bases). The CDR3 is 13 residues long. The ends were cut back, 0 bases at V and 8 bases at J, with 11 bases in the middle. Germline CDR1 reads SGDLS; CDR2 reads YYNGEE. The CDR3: CASSVGTASGYTF. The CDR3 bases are TGTGCCAGCAGCGTAGGGACAGCTAGCGGCTACACCTTC.

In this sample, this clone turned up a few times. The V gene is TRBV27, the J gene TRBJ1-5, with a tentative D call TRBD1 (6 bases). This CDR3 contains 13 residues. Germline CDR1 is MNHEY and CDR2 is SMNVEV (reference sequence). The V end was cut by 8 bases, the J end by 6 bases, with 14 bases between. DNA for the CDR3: TGTGCCAGCGCCTCGGGGGGCGGTCAGCCCCAGCATTTT. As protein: CASASGGGQPQHF.

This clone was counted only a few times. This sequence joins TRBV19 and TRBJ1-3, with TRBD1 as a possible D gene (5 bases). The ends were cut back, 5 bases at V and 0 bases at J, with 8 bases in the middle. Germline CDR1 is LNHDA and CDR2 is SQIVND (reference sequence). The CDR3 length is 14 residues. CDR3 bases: TGTGCCAGTAGTTTCGACAGCTCTGGAAACACCATATATTTT. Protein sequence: CASSFDSSGNTIYF.

DNA of the CDR3: TGTGCCAGCAGTGGTCATGGGGGGGTCTATGGCTACACCTTC. It specifies CASSGHGGVYGYTF. The gene calls are TRBV28 and TRBJ1-2; tentatively, D is TRBD1 (5 bases). CDR1 and CDR2 from the germline V gene are MDHEN and SYDVKM. This CDR3 is built from 14 residues. The ends were cut back, 5 bases at V and 4 bases at J, with 14 bases in the middle.

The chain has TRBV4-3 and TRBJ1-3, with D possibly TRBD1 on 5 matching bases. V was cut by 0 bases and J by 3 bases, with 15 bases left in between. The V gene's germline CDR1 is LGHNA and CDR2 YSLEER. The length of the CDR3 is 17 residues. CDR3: CASSQEWSSGGGNTIYF. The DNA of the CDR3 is TGCGCCAGCAGCCAAGAATGGAGCTCCGGGGGTGGAAACACCATATATTTT.

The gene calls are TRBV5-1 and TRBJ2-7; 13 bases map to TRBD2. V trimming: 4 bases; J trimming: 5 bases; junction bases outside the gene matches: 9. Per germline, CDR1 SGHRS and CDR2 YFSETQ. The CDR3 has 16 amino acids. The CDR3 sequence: CASSARLAGGKDEQYF. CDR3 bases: TGCGCCAGCAGCGCCCGACTAGCGGGAGGAAAAGACGAGCAGTACTTC. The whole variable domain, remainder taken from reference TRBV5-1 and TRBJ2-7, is KAGVTQTPRYLIKTRGQQVTLSCSPISGHRSVSWYQQTPGQGLQFLFEYFSETQRNKGNFPGRFSGRQFSNSRSEMNVSTLELGDSALYLCASSARLAGGKDEQYFGPGTRLTVT.

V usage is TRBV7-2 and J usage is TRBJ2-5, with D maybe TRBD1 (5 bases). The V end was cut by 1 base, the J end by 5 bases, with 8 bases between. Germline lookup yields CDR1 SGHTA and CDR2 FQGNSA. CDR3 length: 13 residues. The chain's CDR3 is CASSLGQGETQYF. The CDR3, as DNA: TGTGCCAGCAGCTTAGGGCAGGGCGAGACCCAGTACTTC.

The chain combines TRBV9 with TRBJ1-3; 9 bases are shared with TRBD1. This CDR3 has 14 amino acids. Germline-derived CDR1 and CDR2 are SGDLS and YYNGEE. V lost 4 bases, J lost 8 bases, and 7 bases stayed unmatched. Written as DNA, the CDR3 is TGTGCCAGCAGCCTACCGGGACAGGGAGACACCATATATTTT. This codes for CASSLPGQGDTIYF.

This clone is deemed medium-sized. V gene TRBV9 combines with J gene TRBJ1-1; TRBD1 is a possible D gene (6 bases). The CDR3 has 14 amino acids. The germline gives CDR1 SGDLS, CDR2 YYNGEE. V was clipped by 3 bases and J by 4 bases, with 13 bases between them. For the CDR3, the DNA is TGTGCCAGCAGCGATGGGGGCGATGGCACTGAAGCTTTCTTT. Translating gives CASSDGGDGTEAFF.

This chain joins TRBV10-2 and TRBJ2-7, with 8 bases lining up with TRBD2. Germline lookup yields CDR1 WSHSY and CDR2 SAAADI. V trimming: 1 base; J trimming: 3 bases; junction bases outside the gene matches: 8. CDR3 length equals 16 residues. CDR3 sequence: CASSELLAGPLYEQYF. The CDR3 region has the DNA TGCGCCAGCAGTGAGTTGTTAGCGGGACCTCTCTACGAGCAGTACTTC.

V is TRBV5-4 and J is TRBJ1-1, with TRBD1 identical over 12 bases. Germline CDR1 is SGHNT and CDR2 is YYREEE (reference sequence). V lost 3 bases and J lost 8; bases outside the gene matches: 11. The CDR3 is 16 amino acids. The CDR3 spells CASSSGQGAAYREAFF. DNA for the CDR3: TGTGCCAGCAGCTCGGGACAGGGGGCTGCCTACCGAGAAGCTTTCTTT.

CDR3: CSVAGQVNQPQHF. In DNA, the CDR3 is TGCAGCGTAGCTGGACAGGTCAATCAGCCCCAGCATTTT. This chain joins TRBV29-1 and TRBJ1-5; 7 nucleotides agree with TRBD1. Germline CDR1 is SQVTM and CDR2 is ANQGSEA. Unmatched junction bases numbered 5, after V lost 6 bases and J lost 3 bases. The CDR3 consists of 13 residues.

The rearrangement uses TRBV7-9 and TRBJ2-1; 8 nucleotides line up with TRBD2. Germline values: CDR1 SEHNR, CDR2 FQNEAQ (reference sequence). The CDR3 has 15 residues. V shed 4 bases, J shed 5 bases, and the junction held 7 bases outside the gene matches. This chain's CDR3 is CASSSTGTSNNEQFF. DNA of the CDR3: TGTGCCAGCAGCTCCACCGGGACTAGTAACAATGAGCAGTTCTTC.